The clone carrying this TCR beta chain has a single count. This sample was included in a study of Graves' ophthalmopathy and Graves' hyperthyroidism. Study as a whole: Peripheral blood sampling preceded any treatment and occurred at initial diagnosis.

CDR3 length equals 11 residues. Germline values: CDR1 MNHNS, CDR2 SASEGT. V lost 6 bases, J lost 1 base, and 4 bases lay in between. Scientists amplified the TCR beta CDR3 regions from RNA transcripts. First-round RT-PCR employed HTBI primers, with a second-round multiplex PCR after it. From the multiplex PCR reads, TCRdb called clonotypes with MiXCR, one entry per CDR3 protein. Here the sample spans roughly 160,000 distinct CDR3 sequences, 39% being singletons. Ophthalmopathy donors were characterized by moderate-to-severe activity, CAS of at least 3, NOSPECS of at least 4, and duration under 3 months. PBMCs were isolated from an approximately 10 ml sample of fresh peripheral blood.

The sequence derives from a man aged 30 to 39 with Graves' ophthalmopathy. The sample was peripheral blood. The chain carries TRBV6-1 and TRBJ2-7, with D unresolved. CDR3: CASRTSYEQYF. In DNA form, the CDR3 reads TGTGCCAGCAGGACTTCCTACGAGCAGTACTTC.